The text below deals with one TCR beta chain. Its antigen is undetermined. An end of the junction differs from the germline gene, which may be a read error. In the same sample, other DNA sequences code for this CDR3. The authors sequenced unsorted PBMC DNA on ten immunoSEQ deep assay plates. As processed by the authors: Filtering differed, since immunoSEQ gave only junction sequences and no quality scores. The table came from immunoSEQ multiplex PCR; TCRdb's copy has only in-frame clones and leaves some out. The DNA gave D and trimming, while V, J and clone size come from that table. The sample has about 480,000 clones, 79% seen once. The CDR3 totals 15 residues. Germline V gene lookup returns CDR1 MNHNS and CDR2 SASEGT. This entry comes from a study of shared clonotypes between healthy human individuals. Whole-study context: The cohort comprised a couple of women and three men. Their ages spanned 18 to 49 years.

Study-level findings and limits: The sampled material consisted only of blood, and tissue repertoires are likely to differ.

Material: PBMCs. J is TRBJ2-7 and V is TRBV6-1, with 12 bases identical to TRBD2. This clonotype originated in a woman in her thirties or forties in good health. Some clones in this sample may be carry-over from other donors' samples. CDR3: CASSEGLAGAYEQYF. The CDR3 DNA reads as TGTGCCAGCAGTGAAGGACTAGCGGGAGCCTACGAGCAGTACTTT.